A selection of T cell receptor beta chains follows, all from one sample in a study of immune characterization of retroperitoneal liposarcoma. TCRdb reanalysed the PCR reads using MiXCR and keeps one entry per CDR3 protein. The sample lists roughly 20,000 distinct CDR3 sequences; around 38% were seen once. Sequenced sample: blood. These receptors all stem from a male donor with retroperitoneal liposarcoma. Each CDR3 is given with its conserved first and last residue. A D gene is named only where the DNA matches it firmly. Only part of the rows carry a size: once, few, many, or a class if the clone is expanded.

CDR3nt: TGTGCCACCGGACTTGGGACTAGCGGGGACAATGAGCAGTACTTC
CDR3aa: CATGLGTSGDNEQYF
d_gene: TRBD2
v_gene: TRBV27
abundance: once
j_gene: TRBJ2-4

CDR3nt: TGTGCCAGCAGCTTAATAGGGGCCGATGAGCAGTTCTTC
CDR3aa: CASSLIGADEQFF
d_gene: .
v_gene: TRBV7-3
abundance: many
j_gene: TRBJ2-1

CDR3nt: TGTGCCAGCAGTTTAGCGGGGGGAACCGGGGAGCTGTTTTTT
CDR3aa: CASSLAGGTGELFF
d_gene: TRBD2
v_gene: TRBV27
abundance: many
j_gene: TRBJ2-2

CDR3nt: TGTGCCACCGCCATAGCGGGAGGGCGCAATGAGCAGTTCTTC
CDR3aa: CATAIAGGRNEQFF
d_gene: TRBD2
v_gene: TRBV24-1
abundance: few
j_gene: TRBJ2-1

CDR3nt: TGTGCCAGCAGCGGATTTTCCTCCCTGGAGACCCAGTACTTC
CDR3aa: CASSGFSSLETQYF
d_gene: .
v_gene: TRBV27
abundance: many
j_gene: TRBJ2-5

CDR3nt: TGTGCCAGCAGTGAAGGCTGGGACGCGGGGACTAGGCCCGGGGAGCTGTTTTTT
CDR3aa: CASSEGWDAGTRPGELFF
d_gene: TRBD2
v_gene: TRBV6-1
abundance: many
j_gene: TRBJ2-2

CDR3nt: TGCGCCAGCAGTCCAGCCGGGACTAGCGGTTCTTTCTACGAGCAGTACTTC
CDR3aa: CASSPAGTSGSFYEQYF
d_gene: TRBD2
v_gene: TRBV4-1
abundance: .
j_gene: TRBJ2-7

CDR3nt: TGTGCCAGCAGGGCCTATGGGGATTATGGCTACACCTTC
CDR3aa: CASRAYGDYGYTF
d_gene: .
v_gene: TRBV6-1
abundance: .
j_gene: TRBJ1-2

CDR3nt: TGTGCCAGCGGGGGGACTAGCGGGAGCACAGAGACCCAGTACTTC
CDR3aa: CASGGTSGSTETQYF
d_gene: TRBD2
v_gene: TRBV11-3
abundance: .
j_gene: TRBJ2-5

CDR3nt: TGTGCCAGCAGTGAAGCGCTTGAGTCCTTATATGGCTACACCTTC
CDR3aa: CASSEALESLYGYTF
d_gene: .
v_gene: TRBV6-1
abundance: .
j_gene: TRBJ1-2

CDR3nt: TGTGCCAGCAGTCTCGGGTTGTACGAGCAGTTCTTC
CDR3aa: CASSLGLYEQFF
d_gene: .
v_gene: TRBV6-1
abundance: few
j_gene: TRBJ2-1

CDR3nt: TGTGCCACCAGTGTTTTTCCCGGGACTAGCGGGAGTAGCTCCTACAATGAGCAGTTCTTC
CDR3aa: CATSVFPGTSGSSSYNEQFF
d_gene: TRBD2
v_gene: TRBV24-1
abundance: .
j_gene: TRBJ2-1

CDR3nt: TGTGCCAGCAGTGAACGGCTCCTAGCGGGAGGCTCCTACAATGAGCAGTACTTC
CDR3aa: CASSERLLAGGSYNEQYF
d_gene: TRBD2
v_gene: TRBV25-1
abundance: .
j_gene: TRBJ2-5

CDR3nt: TGTGCCAGCAGCCCGGACGGGACCGGAGATGGGCAGTACTTC
CDR3aa: CASSPDGTGDGQYF
d_gene: .
v_gene: TRBV5-5
abundance: .
j_gene: TRBJ2-5

CDR3nt: TGTGCCAGCACTCGGCGAGGACTTACAACTAATGAAAAACTGTTTTTT
CDR3aa: CASTRRGLTTNEKLFF
d_gene: .
v_gene: TRBV6-1
abundance: few
j_gene: TRBJ1-4

CDR3nt: TGTGCCAGCAGTTTATTCGGGGGAGATGAAAAACTGTTTTTT
CDR3aa: CASSLFGGDEKLFF
d_gene: .
v_gene: TRBV27
abundance: .
j_gene: TRBJ1-4

CDR3nt: TGTGCCAGCAGCTTAGTTTCCGGACAGGGTCCCTACGAGCAGTTCTTC
CDR3aa: CASSLVSGQGPYEQFF
d_gene: TRBD1
v_gene: TRBV7-6
abundance: .
j_gene: TRBJ2-1

CDR3nt: TGTGCCAGCAGCCCTAGCGGGAGCTACGAGCAGTACTTC
CDR3aa: CASSPSGSYEQYF
d_gene: TRBD2
v_gene: TRBV12-3/TRBV12-4
abundance: many
j_gene: TRBJ2-7

CDR3nt: TGTGCCGGAAGGGACATCCGGGAATGGTCGCCCTACGAGCAGTACTTC
CDR3aa: CAGRDIREWSPYEQYF
d_gene: .
v_gene: TRBV7-8
abundance: .
j_gene: TRBJ2-7

CDR3nt: TGTGCCAGCAGCTTAGACGGCGGGGGGTTCTACAATGAGGAGTTCTTC
CDR3aa: CASSLDGGGFYNEEFF
d_gene: TRBD2
v_gene: TRBV11-3
abundance: once
j_gene: TRBJ2-7

CDR3nt: TGTGCCAGCAGGCCGGGACAGGGGGCGCTGGTCACCGGGGAGCTGTTTTTT
CDR3aa: CASRPGQGALVTGELFF
d_gene: TRBD1
v_gene: TRBV6-1
abundance: .
j_gene: TRBJ2-2

CDR3nt: TGTGCCAGCAGTTTTGGGTCCCGGTATGGCTACACCTTC
CDR3aa: CASSFGSRYGYTF
d_gene: .
v_gene: TRBV27
abundance: many
j_gene: TRBJ1-2

CDR3nt: TGCGCCAGCAGCCAAAGTAGTGCCAGGACCTACGAGCAGTACTTC
CDR3aa: CASSQSSARTYEQYF
d_gene: .
v_gene: TRBV4-1
abundance: .
j_gene: TRBJ2-7

CDR3nt: TGTGCCAGCAGCCCCGGGACTAGTGCGAACAATGAGCAGTTCTTC
CDR3aa: CASSPGTSANNEQFF
d_gene: TRBD2
v_gene: TRBV11-3
abundance: few
j_gene: TRBJ2-1

CDR3nt: TGTGCCAGCAGCTTTGGTTTGGGAAGCTCCTACGAGCAGTACTTC
CDR3aa: CASSFGLGSSYEQYF
d_gene: .
v_gene: TRBV5-3
abundance: few
j_gene: TRBJ2-7